The source of this TCR beta chain is a study of technical replicates of blood from several donors. TCRdb keeps only in-frame clones here, not all; method: immunoSEQ multiplex PCR. The sample lists 65,000 to 90,000 clones, about 92% occurring once. The CDR3 loop spans 13 amino acids. CDR1 is MGHRA, CDR2 YSYEKL, per germline. Trimming removed 1 base from V and 5 bases from J, with 9 bases in between. This clone is a singleton in its sample. Sequencing was carried out using T cells isolated from PBMCs. The chain couples TRBV4-1 to TRBJ2-7; possibly TRBD1 for D (5 bases). The receptor comes from a human donor in good health. The CDR3 DNA reads as TGCGCCAGCAGCCAAGCAGGGTTCGACGAGCAGTACTTC. Translation: CASSQAGFDEQYF.